Below, 8 T cell receptor beta chains from the same sample are listed, as sequenced in a study of PD-1 blockade in classical Hodgkin lymphoma. Every single patient, without exception, relapsed after autologous stem cell transplantation, and brentuximab vedotin exposure varied. The method was immunoSEQ multiplex PCR; TCRdb's version includes in-frame clones alone and lacks a portion of them. The table has just over 25,000 clones, 67% seen once. This sample comprised peripheral blood mononuclear cells (PBMCs), obtained before the second cycle of nivolumab. Source of these receptors: a human donor with classical Hodgkin lymphoma.

In DNA, the CDR3 is TGTGCCAGCAGCCCTCAGACAGGGGGATTCACTGAAGCTTTCTTT. It encodes CASSPQTGGFTEAFF. V is TRBV6-1 and J is TRBJ1-1; TRBD1 matches 9 bases. This CDR3 is built from 15 residues. Trimming at V came to 6 bases and at J to 4 bases, leaving 9 bases not matched to a gene. Germline CDR1 reads MNHNS; CDR2 reads SASEGT.

By sample share, this clone is medium-sized. The chain recombines TRBV6-5 with TRBJ1-2; D possibly corresponds to TRBD1 (6 bases). From germline, CDR1 is MNHEY and CDR2 SVGAGI. Trimming pared 6 bases from V and 4 bases from J, leaving 18 bases between. The CDR3 is made up of 15 amino acids. Written as DNA, the CDR3 is TGTGCCAGCAGCAATCGACAGACAGGATCCTATGGCTACACCTTC. Translation: CASSNRQTGSYGYTF.

This chain joins TRBV5-1 and TRBJ2-2, with D possibly being TRBD1 (6 bases). The CDR3 totals 15 residues. V was pared by 3 bases and J by 0 bases, with 9 bases between. Germline assignment: CDR1 SGHRS and CDR2 YFSETQ. This CDR3 is CASSSRTANTGELFF. For the CDR3, the DNA is TGCGCCAGCAGCTCTCGGACAGCGAACACCGGGGAGCTGTTTTTT.

This sequence joins TRBV7-2 and TRBJ1-2; 8 bases are shared with TRBD1. The length of the CDR3 is 14 residues. CDR1 and CDR2 (germline): SGHTA, FQGNSA. V was clipped by 4 bases and J by 3 bases; unmatched bases: 4. CDR3: CASSYGTGYYGYTF. CDR3 nucleotides: TGTGCCAGCAGCTACGGGACAGGTTACTATGGCTACACCTTC.

The chain joins TRBV30 to TRBJ2-3, with 12 bases fitting TRBD2. The junction had 4 bases not matched to a gene; V was cut back by 3 bases and J by 3 bases. There are 15 residues in the CDR3. The germline CDR1 and CDR2 sequences are GTSNPN and SVGIG (reference sequence). CDR3 region: CAWRTSGSRTDTQYF. In DNA form, the CDR3 reads TGTGCCTGGAGGACTAGCGGGAGCCGGACAGATACGCAGTATTTT.

This clone was seen a few times. The CDR3 here is CASSSPPYEQYF. The CDR3 DNA reads as TGTGCCAGCAGTTCCCCCCCTTACGAGCAGTACTTC. The chain couples TRBV28 to TRBJ2-7; D not certain. Germline V lookup: CDR1 MDHEN, CDR2 SYDVKM. This CDR3 contains 12 residues. The ends were cut back, 4 bases at V and 4 bases at J, with 8 bases in the middle.

The gene calls are TRBV9 and TRBJ2-5; maybe TRBD1 (6 bases). V shed 4 bases and J shed 7 bases, with 17 bases lying between them. The CDR3 length is 14 residues. The germline V gene has CDR1 SGDLS and CDR2 YYNGEE. The CDR3 nucleotides are TGTGCCAGCAGCCCCCGGACAGTTGGGGGGACCCAGTACTTC. It is translated as CASSPRTVGGTQYF.

V and J are TRBV6-5 and TRBJ1-2; D call uncertain. V was clipped by 8 bases and J by 2 bases, with 12 bases between them. The CDR3 spans 13 residues. Germline V lookup: CDR1 MNHEY, CDR2 SVGAGI. In DNA, the CDR3 is TGTGCCAGCGAGGGTCGGAAAAACTATGGCTACACCTTC. Its translation is CASEGRKNYGYTF.